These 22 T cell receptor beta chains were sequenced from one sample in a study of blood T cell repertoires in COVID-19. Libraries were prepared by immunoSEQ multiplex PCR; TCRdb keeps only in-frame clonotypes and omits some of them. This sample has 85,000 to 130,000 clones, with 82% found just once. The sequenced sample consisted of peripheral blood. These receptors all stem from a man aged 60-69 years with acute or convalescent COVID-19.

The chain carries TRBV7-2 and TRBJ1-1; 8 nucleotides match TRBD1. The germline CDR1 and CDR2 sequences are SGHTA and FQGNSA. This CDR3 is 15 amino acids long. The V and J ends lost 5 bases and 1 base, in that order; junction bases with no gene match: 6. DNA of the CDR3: TGTGCCAGCAGCCACGGACAGGGCGGGAACACTGAAGCTTTCTTT. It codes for CASSHGQGGNTEAFF.

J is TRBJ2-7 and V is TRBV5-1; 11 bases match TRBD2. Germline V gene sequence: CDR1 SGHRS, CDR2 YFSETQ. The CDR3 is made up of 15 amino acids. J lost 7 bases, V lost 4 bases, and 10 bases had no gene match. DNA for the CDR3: TGCGCCAGCAGCCCCGTAGCGGGAGGGCCAGGAGAGCAGTACTTC. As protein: CASSPVAGGPGEQYF.

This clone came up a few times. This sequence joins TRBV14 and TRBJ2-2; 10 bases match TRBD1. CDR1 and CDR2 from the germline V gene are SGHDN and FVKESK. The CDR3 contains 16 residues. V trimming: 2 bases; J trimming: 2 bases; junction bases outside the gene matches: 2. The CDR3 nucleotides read TGTGCCAGCAGCCAACGGACAGGGGGAAACACCGGGGAGCTGTTTTTT. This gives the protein CASSQRTGGNTGELFF.

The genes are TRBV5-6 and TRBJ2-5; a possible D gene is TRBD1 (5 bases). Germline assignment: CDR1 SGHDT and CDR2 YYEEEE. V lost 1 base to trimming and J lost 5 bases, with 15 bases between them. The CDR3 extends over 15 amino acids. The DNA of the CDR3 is TGTGCCAGCAGCTTGTACCCCCAGGGAACGGAGACCCAGTACTTC. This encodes CASSLYPQGTETQYF.

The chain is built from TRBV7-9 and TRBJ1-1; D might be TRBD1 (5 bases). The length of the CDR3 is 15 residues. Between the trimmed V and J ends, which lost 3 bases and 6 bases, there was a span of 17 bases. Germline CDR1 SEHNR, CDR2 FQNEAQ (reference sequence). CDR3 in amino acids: CASSFPPGGLSEAFF. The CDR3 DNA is TGTGCCAGCAGCTTCCCTCCCGGGGGACTCTCTGAAGCTTTCTTT.

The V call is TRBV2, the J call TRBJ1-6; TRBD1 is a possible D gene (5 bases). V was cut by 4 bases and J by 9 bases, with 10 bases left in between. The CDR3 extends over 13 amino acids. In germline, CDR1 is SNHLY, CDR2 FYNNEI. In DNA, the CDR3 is TGTGCCAGCAGTGGCAGACAGAGTTCACCCCTCCACTTT. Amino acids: CASSGRQSSPLHF.

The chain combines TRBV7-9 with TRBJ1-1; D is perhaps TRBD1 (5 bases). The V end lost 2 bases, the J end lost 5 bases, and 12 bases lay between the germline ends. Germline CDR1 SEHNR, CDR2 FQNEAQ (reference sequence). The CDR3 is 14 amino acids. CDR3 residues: CASSLQGGGTEAFF. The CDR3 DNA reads TGTGCCAGCAGCTTACAGGGTGGTGGAACTGAAGCTTTCTTT.

CDR3 in amino acids: CASSQQVSYGYTF. The CDR3, as DNA: TGCGCCAGCAGCCAACAGGTCTCCTATGGCTACACCTTC. This sequence joins TRBV5-1 and TRBJ1-2; D perhaps matches TRBD1 (5 bases). V lost 4 bases and J 4 bases, leaving 11 bases between the germline ends. From germline, CDR1 is SGHRS and CDR2 YFSETQ. The CDR3 contains 13 residues.

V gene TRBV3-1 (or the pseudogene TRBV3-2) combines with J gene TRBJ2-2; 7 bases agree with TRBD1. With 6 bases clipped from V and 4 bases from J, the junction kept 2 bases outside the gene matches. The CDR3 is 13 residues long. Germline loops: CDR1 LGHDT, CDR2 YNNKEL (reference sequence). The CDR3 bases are TGTGCCAGCAGGACAGGGATCACCGGGGAGCTGTTTTTT. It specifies CASRTGITGELFF.

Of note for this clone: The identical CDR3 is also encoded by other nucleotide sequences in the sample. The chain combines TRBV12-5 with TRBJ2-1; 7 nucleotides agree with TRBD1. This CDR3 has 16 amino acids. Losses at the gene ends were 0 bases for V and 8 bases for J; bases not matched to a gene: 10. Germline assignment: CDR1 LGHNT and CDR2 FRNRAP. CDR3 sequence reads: CASGLVQGPLIYEQFF. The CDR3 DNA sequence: TGTGCTAGTGGTTTGGTACAGGGGCCGTTGATTTATGAGCAGTTCTTC.

The CDR3 DNA sequence: TGTGCCAGTAGGGGGACTAGCGAAAACACAGATACGCAGTATTTT. Its protein product is CASRGTSENTDTQYF. The gene calls are TRBV19 and TRBJ2-3; 10 nucleotides line up with TRBD2. Per the germline V gene, CDR1 is LNHDA and CDR2 is SQIVND (reference sequence). The trim removed 6 bases at V and 2 bases at J, leaving 5 bases unmatched. This CDR3 is built from 15 residues.

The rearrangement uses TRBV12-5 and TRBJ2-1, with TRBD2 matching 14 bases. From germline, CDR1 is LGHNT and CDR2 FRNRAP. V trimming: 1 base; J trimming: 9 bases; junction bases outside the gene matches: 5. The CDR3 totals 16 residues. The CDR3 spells CASGLGLAGGPSEQFF. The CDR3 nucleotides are TGTGCTAGTGGTTTGGGACTAGCGGGAGGGCCGTCTGAGCAGTTCTTC. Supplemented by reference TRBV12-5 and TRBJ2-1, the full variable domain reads DARVTQTPRHKVTEMGQEVTMRCQPILGHNTVFWYRQTMMQGLELLAYFRNRAPLDDSGMPKDRFSAEMPDATLATLKIQPSEPRDSAVYFCASGLGLAGGPSEQFFGPGTRLTVL.

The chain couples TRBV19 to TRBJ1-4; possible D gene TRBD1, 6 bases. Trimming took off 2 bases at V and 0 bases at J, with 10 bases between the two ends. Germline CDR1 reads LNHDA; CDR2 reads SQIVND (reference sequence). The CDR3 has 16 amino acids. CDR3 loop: CASSISTGATNEKLFF. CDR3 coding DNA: TGTGCCAGTAGTATATCGACAGGAGCAACTAATGAAAAACTGTTTTTT. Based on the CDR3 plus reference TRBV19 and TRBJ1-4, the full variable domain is DGGITQSPKYLFRKEGQNVTLSCEQNLNHDAMYWYRQDPGQGLRLIYYSQIVNDFQKGDIAEGYSVSREKKESFPLTVTSAQKNPTAFYLCASSISTGATNEKLFFGSGTQLSVL.

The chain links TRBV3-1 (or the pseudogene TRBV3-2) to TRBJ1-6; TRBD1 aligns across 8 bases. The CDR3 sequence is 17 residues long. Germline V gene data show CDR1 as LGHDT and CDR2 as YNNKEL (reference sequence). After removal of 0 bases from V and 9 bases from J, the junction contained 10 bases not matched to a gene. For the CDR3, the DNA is TGTGCCAGCAGCCAAGACCCGCGGACAGGGCGCTCTTCACCCCTCCACTTT. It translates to CASSQDPRTGRSSPLHF.

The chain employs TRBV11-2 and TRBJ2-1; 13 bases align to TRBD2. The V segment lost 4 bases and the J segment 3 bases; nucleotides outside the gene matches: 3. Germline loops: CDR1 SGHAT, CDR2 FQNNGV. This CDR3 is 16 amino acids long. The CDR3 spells CASSWGLAGSYNEQFF. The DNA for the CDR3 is TGTGCCAGCAGCTGGGGACTAGCGGGAAGCTACAATGAGCAGTTCTTC.

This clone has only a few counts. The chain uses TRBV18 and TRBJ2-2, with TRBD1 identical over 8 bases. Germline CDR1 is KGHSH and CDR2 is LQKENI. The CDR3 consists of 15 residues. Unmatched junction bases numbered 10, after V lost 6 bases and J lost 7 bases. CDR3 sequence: CASSPRQGADGELFF. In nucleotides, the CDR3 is TGTGCCAGCTCCCCTCGTCAGGGGGCTGACGGGGAGCTGTTTTTT.

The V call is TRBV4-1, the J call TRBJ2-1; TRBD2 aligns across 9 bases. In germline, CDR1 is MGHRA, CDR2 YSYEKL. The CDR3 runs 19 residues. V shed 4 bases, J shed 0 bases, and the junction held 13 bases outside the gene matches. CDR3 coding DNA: TGCGCCAGCAGCCCCCCCCCTAGAGCGGGGGGAAGCTCCTACAATGAGCAGTTCTTC. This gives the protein CASSPPPRAGGSSYNEQFF.

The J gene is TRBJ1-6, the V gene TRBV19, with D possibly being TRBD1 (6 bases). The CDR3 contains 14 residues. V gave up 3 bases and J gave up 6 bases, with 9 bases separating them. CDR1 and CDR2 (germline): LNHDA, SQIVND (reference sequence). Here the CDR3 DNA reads TGTGCCAGTAGTATTGGACAGAGTAATTCACCCCTCCACTTT. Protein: CASSIGQSNSPLHF.

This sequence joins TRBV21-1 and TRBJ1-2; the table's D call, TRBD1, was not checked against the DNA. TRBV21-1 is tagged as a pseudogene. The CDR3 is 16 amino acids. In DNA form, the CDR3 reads TGTGCCAGCAGCAAAGAGGGGACAGAGACAAACTATGGCTACACCTTC. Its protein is CASSKEGTETNYGYTF.

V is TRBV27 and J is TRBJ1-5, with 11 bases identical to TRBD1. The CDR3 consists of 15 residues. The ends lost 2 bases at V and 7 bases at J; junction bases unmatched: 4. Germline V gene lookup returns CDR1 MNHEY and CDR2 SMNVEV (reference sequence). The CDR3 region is CASSLGTGGGQPQHF. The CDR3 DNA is TGTGCCAGCAGTTTAGGGACAGGGGGTGGACAGCCCCAGCATTTT.

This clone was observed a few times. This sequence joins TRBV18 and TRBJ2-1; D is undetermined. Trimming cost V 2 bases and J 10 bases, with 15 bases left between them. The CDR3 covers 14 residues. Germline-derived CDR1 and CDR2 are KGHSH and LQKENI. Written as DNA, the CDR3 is TGTGCCAGCTCACCAAAACTTATCTCCGAGGAGCAGTTCTTC. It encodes CASSPKLISEEQFF.

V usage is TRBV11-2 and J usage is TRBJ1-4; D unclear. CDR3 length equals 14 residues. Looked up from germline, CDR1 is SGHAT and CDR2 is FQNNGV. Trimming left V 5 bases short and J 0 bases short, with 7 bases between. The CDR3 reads CASSPLATNEKLFF. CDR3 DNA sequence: TGTGCCAGCAGCCCATTAGCAACTAATGAAAAACTGTTTTTT.